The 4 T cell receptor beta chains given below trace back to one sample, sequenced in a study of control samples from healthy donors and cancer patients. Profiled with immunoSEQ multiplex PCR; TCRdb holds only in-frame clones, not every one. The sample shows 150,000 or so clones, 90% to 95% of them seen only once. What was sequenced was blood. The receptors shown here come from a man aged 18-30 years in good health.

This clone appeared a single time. CDR3 in amino acids: CASIDPGGRTGELFF. Written as DNA, the CDR3 is TGTGCCAGTATCGACCCGGGAGGGAGGACCGGGGAGCTGTTTTTT. The V and J genes are TRBV19 and TRBJ2-2; TRBD2 agrees at 8 bases. Germline V gives CDR1 LNHDA, CDR2 SQIVND (reference sequence). CDR3 size: 15 residues. After removal of 7 bases from V and 5 bases from J, the junction contained 9 bases not matched to a gene.

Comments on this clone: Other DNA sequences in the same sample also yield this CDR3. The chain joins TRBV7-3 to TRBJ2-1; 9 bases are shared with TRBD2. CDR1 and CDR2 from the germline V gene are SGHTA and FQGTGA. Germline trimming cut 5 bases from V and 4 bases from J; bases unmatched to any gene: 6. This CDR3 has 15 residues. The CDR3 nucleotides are TGTGCCAGCAGCCTCCTAGCGGGAAGGTACAATGAGCAGTTCTTC. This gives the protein CASSLLAGRYNEQFF.

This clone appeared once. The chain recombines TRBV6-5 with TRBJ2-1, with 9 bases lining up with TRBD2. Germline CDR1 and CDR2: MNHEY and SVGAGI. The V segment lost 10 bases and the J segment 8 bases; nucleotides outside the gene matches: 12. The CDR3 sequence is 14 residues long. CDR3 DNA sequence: TGTGCCATAACCGGAGCGGGGGGCCTCGATGAGCAGTTCTTC. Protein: CAITGAGGLDEQFF.

The CDR3 DNA sequence: TGTGCCAGTCATCGACAGGGGAGGGGAGAAAAACTGTTTTTT. Its translation: CASHRQGRGEKLFF. The chain has TRBV19 and TRBJ1-4; TRBD1 matches 8 bases. J lost 8 bases, V lost 8 bases, and 10 bases had no gene match. This CDR3 has 14 amino acids. From germline, CDR1 is LNHDA and CDR2 SQIVND (reference sequence).